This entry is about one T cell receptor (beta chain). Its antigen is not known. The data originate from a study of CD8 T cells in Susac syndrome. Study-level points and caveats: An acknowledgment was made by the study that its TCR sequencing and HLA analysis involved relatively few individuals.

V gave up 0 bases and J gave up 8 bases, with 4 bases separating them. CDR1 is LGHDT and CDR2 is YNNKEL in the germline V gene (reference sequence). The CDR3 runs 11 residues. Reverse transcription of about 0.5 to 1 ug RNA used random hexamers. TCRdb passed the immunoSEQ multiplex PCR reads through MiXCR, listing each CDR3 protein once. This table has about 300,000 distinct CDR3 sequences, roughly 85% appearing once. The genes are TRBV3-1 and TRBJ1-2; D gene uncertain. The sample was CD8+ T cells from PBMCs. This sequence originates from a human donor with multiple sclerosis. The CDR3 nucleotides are TGTGCCAGCAGCCAAGATCTAGGCTACACCTTC. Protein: CASSQDLGYTF.